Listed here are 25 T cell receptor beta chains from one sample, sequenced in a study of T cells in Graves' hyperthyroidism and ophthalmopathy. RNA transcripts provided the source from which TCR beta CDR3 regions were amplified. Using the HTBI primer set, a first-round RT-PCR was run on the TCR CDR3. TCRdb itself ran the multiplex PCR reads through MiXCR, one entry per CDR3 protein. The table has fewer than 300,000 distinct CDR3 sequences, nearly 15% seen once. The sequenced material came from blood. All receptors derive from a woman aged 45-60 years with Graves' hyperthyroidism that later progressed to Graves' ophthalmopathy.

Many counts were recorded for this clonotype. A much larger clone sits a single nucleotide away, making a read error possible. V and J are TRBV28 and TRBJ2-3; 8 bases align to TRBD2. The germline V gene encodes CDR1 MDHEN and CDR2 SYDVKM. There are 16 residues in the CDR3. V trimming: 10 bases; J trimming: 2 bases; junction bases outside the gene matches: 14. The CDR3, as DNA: TGTGCCAACACCGACTGGGCGGGAGGTTACACAGATACGCAGTATTTT. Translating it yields CANTDWAGGYTDTQYF.

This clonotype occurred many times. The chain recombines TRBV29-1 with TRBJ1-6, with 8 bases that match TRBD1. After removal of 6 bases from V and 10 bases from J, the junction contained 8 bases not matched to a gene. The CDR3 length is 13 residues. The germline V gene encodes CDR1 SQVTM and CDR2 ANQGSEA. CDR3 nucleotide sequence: TGCAGCGTCCTCGGACAGGGAGCATCACCCCTCCACTTT. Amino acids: CSVLGQGASPLHF.

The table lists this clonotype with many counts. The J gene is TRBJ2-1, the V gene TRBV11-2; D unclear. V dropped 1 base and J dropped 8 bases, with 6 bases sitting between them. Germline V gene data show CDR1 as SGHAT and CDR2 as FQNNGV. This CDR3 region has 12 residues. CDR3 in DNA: TGTGCCAGCAGCTTAGTTTCATATGAGCAGTTCTTC. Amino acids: CASSLVSYEQFF.

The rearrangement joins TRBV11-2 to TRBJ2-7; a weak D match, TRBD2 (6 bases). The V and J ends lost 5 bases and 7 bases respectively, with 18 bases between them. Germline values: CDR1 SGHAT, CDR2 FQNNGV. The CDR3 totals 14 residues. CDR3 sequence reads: CASSQGNGAGEQYF. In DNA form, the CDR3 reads TGTGCCAGCAGCCAGGGCAACGGGGCGGGAGAGCAGTACTTC. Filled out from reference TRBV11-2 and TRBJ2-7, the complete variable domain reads EAGVAQSPRYKIIEKRQSVAFWCNPISGHATLYWYQQILGQGPKLLIQFQNNGVVDDSQLPKDRFSAERLKGVDSTLKIQPAKLEDSAVYLCASSQGNGAGEQYFGPGTRLTVT.

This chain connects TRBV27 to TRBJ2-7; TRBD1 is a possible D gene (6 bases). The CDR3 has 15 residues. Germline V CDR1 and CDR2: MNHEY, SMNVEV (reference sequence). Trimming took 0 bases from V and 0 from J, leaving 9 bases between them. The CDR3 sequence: CASSLSTGTSYEQYF. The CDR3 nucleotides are TGTGCCAGCAGTTTATCGACAGGAACCTCCTACGAGCAGTACTTC.

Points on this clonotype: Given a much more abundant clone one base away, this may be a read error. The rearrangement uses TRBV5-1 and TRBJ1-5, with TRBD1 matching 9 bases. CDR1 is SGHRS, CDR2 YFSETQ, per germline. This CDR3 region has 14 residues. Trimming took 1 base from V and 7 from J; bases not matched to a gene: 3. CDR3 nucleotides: TGCGCCAGCAGCTTGACCGGGACAGGGCAGCCCCAGCATTTT. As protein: CASSLTGTGQPQHF.

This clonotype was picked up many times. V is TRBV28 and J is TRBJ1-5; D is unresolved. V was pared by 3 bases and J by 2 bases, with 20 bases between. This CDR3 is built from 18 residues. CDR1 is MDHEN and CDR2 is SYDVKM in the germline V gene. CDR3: CASSFQLVRADRNQPQHF. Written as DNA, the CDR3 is TGTGCCAGCAGTTTCCAGTTGGTACGGGCGGATCGCAATCAGCCCCAGCATTTT.

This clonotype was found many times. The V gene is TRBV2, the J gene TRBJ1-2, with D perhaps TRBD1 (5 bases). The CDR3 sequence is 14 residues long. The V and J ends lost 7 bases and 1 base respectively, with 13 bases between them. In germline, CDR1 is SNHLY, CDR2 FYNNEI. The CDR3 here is CASIGTAFNYGYTF. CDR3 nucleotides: TGTGCCAGCATAGGGACTGCGTTTAACTATGGCTACACCTTC.

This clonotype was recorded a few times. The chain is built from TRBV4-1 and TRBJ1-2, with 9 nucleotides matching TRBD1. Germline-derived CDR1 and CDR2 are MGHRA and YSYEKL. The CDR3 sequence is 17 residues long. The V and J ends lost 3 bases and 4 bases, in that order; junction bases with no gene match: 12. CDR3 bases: TGCGCCAGCAGCCAGAGGGAAGGGACAGGGAATTCCTATGGCTACACCTTC. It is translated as CASSQREGTGNSYGYTF.

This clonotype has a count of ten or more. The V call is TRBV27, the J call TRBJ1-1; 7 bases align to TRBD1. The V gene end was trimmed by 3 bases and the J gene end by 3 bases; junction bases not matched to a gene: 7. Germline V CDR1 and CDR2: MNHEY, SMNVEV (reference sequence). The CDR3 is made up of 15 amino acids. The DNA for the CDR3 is TGTGCCAGCAGTTTCACCAGGGGGGGGGACACTGAAGCTTTCTTT. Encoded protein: CASSFTRGGDTEAFF.

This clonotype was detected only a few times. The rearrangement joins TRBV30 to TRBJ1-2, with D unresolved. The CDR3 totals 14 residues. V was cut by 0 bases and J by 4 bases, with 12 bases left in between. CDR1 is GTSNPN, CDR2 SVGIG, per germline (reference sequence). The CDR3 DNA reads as TGTGCCTGGAGTGTTAACACCGCAGGCTATGGCTACACCTTC. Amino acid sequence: CAWSVNTAGYGYTF.

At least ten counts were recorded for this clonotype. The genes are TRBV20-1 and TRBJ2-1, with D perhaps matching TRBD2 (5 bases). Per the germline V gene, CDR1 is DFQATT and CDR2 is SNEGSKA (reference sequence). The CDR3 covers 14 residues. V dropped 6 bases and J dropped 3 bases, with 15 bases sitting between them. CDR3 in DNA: TGCAGTGCGCCGAAACGGACTGTCTACAATGAGCAGTTCTTC. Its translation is CSAPKRTVYNEQFF.

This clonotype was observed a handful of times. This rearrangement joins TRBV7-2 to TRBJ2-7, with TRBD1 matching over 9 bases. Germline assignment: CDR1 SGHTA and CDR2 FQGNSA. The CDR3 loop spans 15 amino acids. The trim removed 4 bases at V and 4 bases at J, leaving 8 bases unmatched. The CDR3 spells CASSSRDRAAYEQYF. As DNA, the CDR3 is TGTGCCAGCAGCTCCAGGGACAGGGCAGCGTACGAGCAGTACTTC.

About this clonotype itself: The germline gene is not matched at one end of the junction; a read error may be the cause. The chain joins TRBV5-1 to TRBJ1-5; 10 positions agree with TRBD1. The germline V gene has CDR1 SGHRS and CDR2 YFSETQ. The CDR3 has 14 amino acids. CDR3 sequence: CASSLWGQGTPQHF. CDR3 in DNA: TGTGCCAGCAGCTTGTGGGGACAGGGGACGCCCCAGCATTTT. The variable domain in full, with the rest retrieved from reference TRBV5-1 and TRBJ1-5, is KAGVTQTPRYLIKTRGQQVTLSCSPISGHRSVSWYQQTPGQGLQFLFEYFSETQRNKGNFPGRFSGRQFSNSRSEMNVSTLELGDSALYLCASSLWGQGTPQHFGDGTRLSIL.

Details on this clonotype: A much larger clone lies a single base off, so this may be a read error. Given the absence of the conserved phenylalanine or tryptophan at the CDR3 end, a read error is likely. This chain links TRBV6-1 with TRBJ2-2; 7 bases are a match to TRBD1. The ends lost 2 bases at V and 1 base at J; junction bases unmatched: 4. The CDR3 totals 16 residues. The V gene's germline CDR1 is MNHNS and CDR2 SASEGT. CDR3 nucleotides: TGTGCCAGCAGTGAATTGGACAGGTTGAACACCGGGGAGCTGTTTCTT. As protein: CASSELDRLNTGELFL.

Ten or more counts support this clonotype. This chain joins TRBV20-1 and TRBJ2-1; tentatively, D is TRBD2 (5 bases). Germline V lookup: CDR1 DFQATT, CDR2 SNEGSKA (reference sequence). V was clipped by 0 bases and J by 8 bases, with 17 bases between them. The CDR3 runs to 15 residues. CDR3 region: CSARDGLALWDEQFF. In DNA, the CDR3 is TGCAGTGCTAGAGATGGGCTAGCCCTTTGGGATGAGCAGTTCTTC.

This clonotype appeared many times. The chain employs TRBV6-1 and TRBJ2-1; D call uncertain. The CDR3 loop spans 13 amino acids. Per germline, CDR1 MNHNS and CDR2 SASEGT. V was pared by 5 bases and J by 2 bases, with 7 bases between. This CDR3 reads CASSLVAYNEQFF. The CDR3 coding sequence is TGTGCCAGCAGTTTGGTGGCCTACAATGAGCAGTTCTTC.

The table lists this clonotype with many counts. CDR3 in DNA: TGTGCCAGCAGTGATCCGGGGGGGAACACTGAAGCTTTCTTT. Encoded protein: CASSDPGGNTEAFF. V is TRBV2 and J is TRBJ1-1, with a tentative D call TRBD1 (5 bases). Trimming removed 3 bases at V and 1 base at J, with 9 bases between. CDR3 length: 14 amino acids. CDR1 SNHLY and CDR2 FYNNEI come from the germline V gene. The full variable domain, rest sourced from reference TRBV2 and TRBJ1-1, is EPEVTQTPSHQVTQMGQEVILRCVPISNHLYFYWYRQILGQKVEFLVSFYNNEISEKSEIFDDQFSVERPDGSNFTLKIRSTKLEDSAMYFCASSDPGGNTEAFFGQGTRLTVV.

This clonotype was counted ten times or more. CDR3 DNA sequence: TGTGCCAGCAGTTTTGGGACGGATTACAATGAGCAGTTCTTC. Its protein product is CASSFGTDYNEQFF. The V call is TRBV27, the J call TRBJ2-1; D may match TRBD1 or TRBD2 (5 bases each). Per germline, CDR1 MNHEY and CDR2 SMNVEV (reference sequence). This CDR3 comprises 14 residues. Trimming pared 3 bases from V and 4 bases from J, leaving 10 bases between.

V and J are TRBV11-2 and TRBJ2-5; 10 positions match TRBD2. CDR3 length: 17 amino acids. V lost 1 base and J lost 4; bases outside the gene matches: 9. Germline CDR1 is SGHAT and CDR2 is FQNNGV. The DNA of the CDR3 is TGTGCCAGCAGCTTAGGGCCTCTAGCGGGAGCCTCAGAGACCCAGTACTTC. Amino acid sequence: CASSLGPLAGASETQYF.

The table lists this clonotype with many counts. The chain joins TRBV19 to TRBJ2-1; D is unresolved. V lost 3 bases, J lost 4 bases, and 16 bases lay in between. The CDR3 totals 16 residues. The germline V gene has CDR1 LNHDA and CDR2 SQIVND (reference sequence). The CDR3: CASSIDLGLTYNEQFF. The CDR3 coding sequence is TGTGCCAGTAGTATCGATTTGGGCTTGACATACAATGAGCAGTTCTTC.

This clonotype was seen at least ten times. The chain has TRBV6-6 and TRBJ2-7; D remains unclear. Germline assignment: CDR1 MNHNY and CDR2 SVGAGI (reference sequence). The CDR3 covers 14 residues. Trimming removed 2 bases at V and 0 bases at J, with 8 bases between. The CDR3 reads CASSYTGSSYEQYF. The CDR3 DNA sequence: TGTGCCAGCAGTTACACTGGCAGCTCCTACGAGCAGTACTTC.

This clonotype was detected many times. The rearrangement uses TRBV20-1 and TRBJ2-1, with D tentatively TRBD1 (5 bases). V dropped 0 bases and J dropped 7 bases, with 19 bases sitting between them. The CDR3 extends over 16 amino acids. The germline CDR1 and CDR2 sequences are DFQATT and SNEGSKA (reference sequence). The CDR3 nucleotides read TGCAGTGCTAGAGATCTGGCCCCCCAGGGTGGGAATGAGCAGTTCTTC. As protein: CSARDLAPQGGNEQFF.

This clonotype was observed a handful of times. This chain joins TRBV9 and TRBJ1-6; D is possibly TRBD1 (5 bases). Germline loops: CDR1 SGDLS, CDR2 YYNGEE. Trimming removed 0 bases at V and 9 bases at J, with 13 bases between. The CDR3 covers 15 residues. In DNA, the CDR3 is TGTGCCAGCAGCGTAGACTACAGGCTCGGTTCACCCCTCCACTTT. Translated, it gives CASSVDYRLGSPLHF.

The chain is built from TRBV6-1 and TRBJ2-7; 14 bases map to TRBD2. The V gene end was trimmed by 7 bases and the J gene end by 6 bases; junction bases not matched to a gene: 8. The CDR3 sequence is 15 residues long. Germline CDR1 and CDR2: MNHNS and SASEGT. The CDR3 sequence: CASTPGGLAGAEQYF. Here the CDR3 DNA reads TGTGCCAGCACCCCAGGGGGACTAGCGGGAGCCGAGCAGTACTTC.